The present entry profiles one TCR beta chain with its context. What it binds is unknown. The sample originates from a study of CD8+ T cells in alopecia areata. General observations from the study: Lesional tissue from the scalp (especially in alopecia totalis/universalis) showed higher clonality than normal scalp.

Extraction and reverse transcription of RNA yielded cDNA as the sequencing template. Clones were sequenced by immunoSEQ multiplex PCR, and TCRdb holds only the in-frame ones, with some missing. The table has under 20,000 clones, about 70% seen once. In alopecia areata patients, both lesional scalp punch biopsies and peripheral blood were collected. V lost 0 bases and J 4 bases, leaving 7 bases between the germline ends. Germline V gene data show CDR1 as SGHTA and CDR2 as FQGNSA. CDR3 length: 14 residues. This receptor was obtained from a human donor with alopecia areata. V gene TRBV7-2 combines with J gene TRBJ2-1; D uncertain. The sequencing used skin, collected at week 0. The CDR3 DNA sequence: TGTGCCAGCAGCTTAGCCCCACAATACAATGAGCAGTTCTTC. Protein product: CASSLAPQYNEQFF.